The next 22 T cell receptor delta chains were all read from a single sample in a study of gamma-delta chains in newborns, infants, children. TCRdb ran CATT on the reads. The data hold fewer than 8,500 delta-chain clones, with roughly 1.5% observed a single time. Specimen: blood. Receptor source: a child who was a newborn, infant or young child, either healthy, febrile or measles-vaccinated (not recorded which).

By frequency in the sample, this clone is medium-sized. The genes are TRDV1 and TRDJ1; 13 positions agree with TRDD3. Germline-derived CDR1 and CDR2 are TSWWSYY and QGS. V lost 5 bases to trimming and J lost 1 base; unmatched junction nucleotides: 28. CDR3 length: 24 residues. The CDR3 is CALGTPLTPYTGGYARTLTDKLIF. The DNA of the CDR3 is TGTGCTCTTGGGACCCCACTTACCCCCTATACTGGGGGATACGCTAGGACGCTCACCGATAAACTCATCTTT.

Concerning this clone itself: TCRdb's protein for this DNA is that of a much larger clone and differs from the translation at residue 3, likely a read error; the protein shown is the DNA translation. The chain carries TRDV1 and TRDJ1; D may correspond to TRDD2 or TRDD3 (6 bases each). CDR1 is TSWWSYY and CDR2 is QGS in the germline V gene. This CDR3 has 19 residues. The CDR3 DNA sequence: TGTGCTCCTGGGGAACTCTCAGCCGGTCCTACATTATTTGGCTCTAAACTCATCTTT. Amino acids: CAPGELSAGPTLFGSKLIF.

This rearrangement joins TRDV3 to TRDJ1; 12 bases are a match to TRDD3. Unmatched junction bases numbered 32, after V lost 4 bases and J lost 2 bases. The CDR3 spans 23 residues. The germline V gene has CDR1 TVYSNPD and CDR2 GDNSRS (reference sequence). The CDR3 DNA reads TGTGCCTCGCCGGCCTTCTCTGGGGGATACGCCTCTCCGGCCCCGATTCAAACCGATAAACTCATCTTT. Translation gives CASPAFSGGYASPAPIQTDKLIF.

By sample fraction, this clone is medium-sized. The V gene is TRDV1, the J gene TRDJ3; the D gene is possibly TRDD3 (5 bases). CDR1 and CDR2 from the germline V gene are TSWWSYY and QGS. The CDR3 consists of 18 residues. Trimming removed 2 bases at V and 0 bases at J, with 11 bases between. In DNA, the CDR3 is TGTGCTCTTGGGGAAGGGATGCCGAGCTCCTGGGACACCCGACAGATGTTTTTC. Its protein is CALGEGMPSSWDTRQMFF.

This clone is classed as medium-sized (0.01 to 0.1%). This chain uses TRDV1 with TRDJ1, with 8 bases that match TRDD3. CDR3 size: 24 residues. V shed 0 bases and J 3 bases; nucleotides not matched to a gene: 30. Germline assignment: CDR1 TSWWSYY and CDR2 QGS. Here the CDR3 reads CALGELRSVAFPSTGGPHADKLIF. Here the CDR3 DNA reads TGTGCTCTTGGGGAACTACGAAGCGTGGCCTTCCCCTCTACTGGGGGTCCTCACGCCGATAAACTCATCTTT.

This clone was found a few times. The TCRdb protein, from a much larger clone, departs from this DNA's translation at residue 15, likely by read error; the protein shown derives from the DNA. This sample includes further DNA sequences coding for the same CDR3. The rearrangement uses TRDV2 and TRDJ3, with TRDD3 matching over 9 bases. The CDR3 length is 17 residues. Germline lookup yields CDR1 GEAIGNYY and CDR2 EKD. CDR3 residues: CACDYWGSSWDTRQVFF. The CDR3 DNA follows: TGTGCCTGTGACTACTGGGGGAGCTCCTGGGACACCCGACAGGTGTTTTTC.

About this clone: The protein held in TCRdb is that of a much larger clone and does not match this DNA's translation at residue 6, likely because of a read error; the protein shown is translated from the DNA. This chain uses TRDV2 with TRDJ3; TRDD3 matches 7 bases. CDR1 GEAIGNYY and CDR2 EKD come from the germline V gene. After removal of 2 bases from V and 0 bases from J, the junction contained 6 bases not matched to a gene. The CDR3 covers 18 residues. The CDR3 protein is CACDIVGGRSWDTRQMFF. CDR3 DNA: TGTGCCTGTGACATAGTTGGGGGACGCTCCTGGGACACCCGACAGATGTTTTTC.

A word on this clone: This sample includes further DNA sequences coding for the same CDR3. This sequence joins TRDV3 and TRDJ1; TRDD3 matches 10 bases. This CDR3 spans 16 amino acids. V gave up 5 bases and J gave up 3 bases; unmatched junction bases: 15. CDR1 is TVYSNPD, CDR2 GDNSRS, per germline (reference sequence). CDR3 protein: CAHRGTGGFESDKLIF. CDR3 nucleotide sequence: TGTGCCCATAGGGGTACTGGGGGATTTGAGTCCGATAAACTCATCTTT. The full variable domain, rest sourced from reference TRDV3 and TRDJ1, is CDKVTQSSPDQTVASGSEVVLLCTYDTVYSNPDLFWYRIRPDYSFQFVFYGDNSRSEGADFTQGRFSVKHILTQKAFHLVISPVRTEDSATYYCAHRGTGGFESDKLIFGKGTRVTVEP.

As to this clone: A much larger clone lies one base from this, so it may be a read error. The sample holds other DNA sequences that translate to the same CDR3. The chain uses TRDV2 and TRDJ3; 7 nucleotides match TRDD3. Unmatched junction bases numbered 4, after V lost 0 bases and J lost 0 bases. CDR3 length: 18 residues. CDR1 is GEAIGNYY and CDR2 is EKD in the germline V gene. The CDR3 protein is CACDTGWGSSWDTRQMFF. The DNA for the CDR3 is TGTGCCTGTGACACCGGTTGGGGGAGCTCCTGGGACACCCGACAGATGTTTTTC.

There are a few counts of this clone. This may be a read error, as it is one base from a much larger clone. The rearrangement joins TRDV1 to TRDJ1; 12 bases are a match to TRDD3. This CDR3 has 24 amino acids. V gave up 4 bases and J gave up 0 bases; unmatched junction bases: 27. CDR1 TSWWSYY and CDR2 QGS come from the germline V gene. CDR3 sequence reads: CALGGLSLPALGDTRIPYTDKLIF. The CDR3 DNA sequence: TGTGCTCTTGGGGGACTATCCCTACCGGCGCTGGGGGATACGCGTATCCCGTACACCGATAAACTCATCTTT.

Concerning this clone itself: This DNA's translation differs at residue 7 from TCRdb's protein, which comes from a much larger clone; a read error is likely, and the protein shown is translated from the DNA. The chain employs TRDV2 and TRDJ1; D is possibly TRDD3 (5 bases). Trimming took 4 bases from V and 5 from J, leaving 13 bases between them. The CDR3 totals 13 residues. Germline lookup yields CDR1 GEAIGNYY and CDR2 EKD. The CDR3 DNA sequence: TGTGCCTGTGATAGGGGGGTCCAAGATAAACTCATCTTT. It specifies CACDRGVQDKLIF.

In this sample, this clone is medium-sized (0.01 to 0.1%). The genes are TRDV2 and TRDJ2, with 9 bases that match TRDD3. CDR1 and CDR2 from the germline V gene are GEAIGNYY and EKD. V lost 2 bases and J lost 1; bases outside the gene matches: 13. The CDR3 is 19 residues long. CDR3 sequence reads: CACDKLGDTWGGLTAQLFF. CDR3 bases: TGTGCCTGTGACAAACTGGGGGACACTTGGGGGGGTTTGACAGCACAACTCTTCTTT.

On this clone: TCRdb records a much larger clone's protein for this DNA, with a difference at residue 16 that likely arises from a read error; the protein given is the translation of the DNA. The rearrangement uses TRDV1 and TRDJ1; no definite D call. The CDR3 length is 18 residues. Germline values: CDR1 TSWWSYY, CDR2 QGS. This chain's CDR3 is CALGENFGGAEYTDKPIF. The CDR3 coding sequence is TGTGCTCTTGGGGAGAACTTTGGAGGCGCCGAGTACACCGATAAACCCATCTTT.

In its sample, this clone is medium-sized. Other DNA variants within this sample encode the same CDR3. The V and J genes are TRDV2 and TRDJ3; TRDD3 matches at 11 bases. CDR1 and CDR2 (germline): GEAIGNYY, EKD. The CDR3 spans 21 residues. V lost 9 bases and J lost 2; bases outside the gene matches: 20. CDR3: CAASAYWGINEVTWDTRQMFF. The DNA for the CDR3 is TGTGCCGCCAGTGCGTACTGGGGGATAAACGAAGTAACCTGGGACACCCGACAGATGTTTTTC.

Many counts were recorded for this clone. V gene TRDV3 combines with J gene TRDJ1; TRDD3 matches 8 bases. Germline-derived CDR1 and CDR2 are TVYSNPD and GDNSRS (reference sequence). The CDR3 runs 19 residues. Trimming took 1 base from V and 0 from J; bases not matched to a gene: 19. The CDR3 DNA sequence: TGTGCCTTTAATGGCCTTCCCCGTACTGGGGGTTTGTACACCGATAAACTCATCTTT. It specifies CAFNGLPRTGGLYTDKLIF.

This clone was picked up a small number of times. A mismatch at residue 16 separates the TCRdb protein from the translated DNA, so the protein presented here was translated from the DNA. The chain recombines TRDV1 with TRDJ1; the D gene is possibly TRDD2 (5 bases). This CDR3 region has 18 residues. Germline V gene data show CDR1 as TSWWSYY and CDR2 as QGS. For the CDR3, the DNA is TGTGCTCTTGGGGAAATTCTCACCCCCCGTGCCTACACCGATAAACCCATCTTT. Encoded protein: CALGEILTPRAYTDKPIF.

Notes on this clone: A much larger clone sits a single nucleotide away, making a read error possible. The identical CDR3 is also encoded by other nucleotide sequences in the sample. The chain carries TRDV2 and TRDJ3; 9 nucleotides agree with TRDD3. CDR1 GEAIGNYY and CDR2 EKD come from the germline V gene. The CDR3 sequence is 18 residues long. This CDR3 reads CACDGGYPFSWDTRQMFF. For the CDR3, the DNA is TGTGCCTGTGACGGGGGATACCCCTTCTCCTGGGACACCCGGCAGATGTTTTTC.

This clone came up a few times. The sample holds other DNA sequences that translate to the same CDR3. The V gene is TRDV1, the J gene TRDJ1; 13 nucleotides line up with TRDD3. Germline loops: CDR1 TSWWSYY, CDR2 QGS. V shed 2 bases and J 9 bases; nucleotides not matched to a gene: 18. CDR3 size: 19 residues. The CDR3 nucleotides read TGTGCTCTTGGGGAAGTGGTTCCTAACAAGTACTGGGGGATACGGGAACTCATCTTT. Translating gives CALGEVVPNKYWGIRELIF.

By sample share, this clone is medium-sized (0.01 to 0.1%). The chain joins TRDV1 to TRDJ1, with TRDD3 matching over 9 bases. CDR1 and CDR2 (germline): TSWWSYY, QGS. With 4 bases clipped from V and 3 bases from J, the junction kept 18 bases outside the gene matches. The CDR3 sequence is 19 residues long. For the CDR3, the DNA is TGTGCTCTTGGGGCGACAACCCTAGTGGGGGATAAGGTGGCCGATAAACTCATCTTT. Residues: CALGATTLVGDKVADKLIF.

Comments on this clone: The protein given by TCRdb reflects a much larger clone and differs at residue 15 from this DNA's translation, likely from a read error; the protein shown is the DNA's translation. The chain combines TRDV1 with TRDJ1; 10 bases fit TRDD3. Germline-derived CDR1 and CDR2 are TSWWSYY and QGS. The CDR3 has 20 residues. Trimming cost V 0 bases and J 4 bases; bases outside gene matches: 17. The CDR3 region is CALGELGSRSGGIRIDKLIF. The CDR3 DNA reads as TGTGCTCTTGGGGAACTTGGATCCCGTTCCGGGGGGATACGTATCGATAAACTCATCTTT.

Sample share makes this clone medium-sized. The chain employs TRDV2 and TRDJ1; 11 positions agree with TRDD3. The V gene end was trimmed by 3 bases and the J gene end by 0 bases; junction bases not matched to a gene: 11. CDR3 length: 18 residues. Germline values: CDR1 GEAIGNYY, CDR2 EKD. For the CDR3, the DNA is TGTGCCTGTGACCCTGCCCCTGGGGGATACCAGTACACCGATAAACTCATCTTT. This encodes CACDPAPGGYQYTDKLIF.

The sample holds a few counts of this clone. Given a much more abundant clone one base away, this may be a read error. The chain employs TRDV1 and TRDJ1; the match to TRDD3 covers 7 bases. V lost 3 bases, J lost 0 bases, and 22 bases stayed unmatched. This CDR3 has 21 amino acids. Looked up from germline, CDR1 is TSWWSYY and CDR2 is QGS. The CDR3 loop is CALGDPPTGYWGISYTDKLIF. For the CDR3, the DNA is TGTGCTCTTGGGGATCCCCCGACGGGGTACTGGGGTATCTCGTACACCGATAAACTCATCTTT.